Presented here are 9 T cell receptor beta chains from one specimen sequenced in a study of CXCR3-negative and CXCR3-positive naive CD8 T cells. Broader study findings: Naive cells that were CXCR3-positive had more hydrophobic TRB CDR3s (compared with CXCR3-negative naive cells).

In preparing the TRB cDNA libraries, 5' RACE with UMI labels was used. With the 5' RACE reads reprocessed, TCRdb shows one record per CDR3 protein and no DNA. Its table lists more than 70,000 distinct CDR3 sequences. These TCRs' antigens remain unknown. Material: naive CXCR3+ CD8+ T cells from blood. The subset was: CD45RO-CCR7+CD27+CD95- naive CD8+ T cells expressing CXCR3 (TNR3+). The receptors stem from a human donor in good health. Some clones in this sample may be carry-over from other donors' samples.

V is TRBV28 and J is TRBJ2-1. CDR1 and CDR2 from the germline V gene are MDHEN and SYDVKM. CDR3 length: 12 residues. This CDR3 reads CASSVLYNEQFF.

This chain connects TRBV19 to TRBJ2-7; TCRdb returns TRBD1, unconfirmable since there is no DNA. Per germline, CDR1 LNHDA and CDR2 SQIVND (reference sequence). The CDR3 runs to 13 residues. The CDR3 is CASSPGGGDEQYF.

The V call is TRBV29-1, the J call TRBJ2-1; the TCRdb D gene call, TRBD1, has no DNA to confirm it. CDR3 size: 14 residues. Per the germline V gene, CDR1 is SQVTM and CDR2 is ANQGSEA. The chain's CDR3 is CSVEDTLQDNEQFF.

The chain joins TRBV2 to TRBJ2-1; the TCRdb D gene call, TRBD2, has no DNA to confirm it. The CDR3 consists of 15 residues. CDR1 and CDR2 (germline): SNHLY, FYNNEI. CDR3: CASSEPTGGPDEQFF.

The V and J genes are TRBV29-1 and TRBJ2-1. The length of the CDR3 is 13 residues. Germline CDR1 reads SQVTM; CDR2 reads ANQGSEA. CDR3 amino acids: CSVEGTPYNEQFF.

J is TRBJ2-1 and V is TRBV12-3 or TRBV12-4. The CDR3 is 15 residues long. The CDR3 protein is CASSSTGGLYNEQFF.

The chain uses TRBV10-3 and TRBJ2-7; checking the TCRdb D call of TRBD2 is not possible without DNA. This CDR3 has 16 residues. CDR1 is ENHRY, CDR2 SYGVKD, per germline. The CDR3 here is CAISGTSGGDSYEQYF.

The gene calls are TRBV4-3 and TRBJ2-1; TCRdb designates TRBD2, a call that cannot be tested without DNA. Germline V CDR1 and CDR2: LGHNA, YSLEER. This CDR3 comprises 15 residues. The CDR3 loop is CASSHTPGRAEEQFF.

This rearrangement joins TRBV20-1 to TRBJ1-6; TCRdb lists TRBD1, though no DNA is available to test this call. Germline values: CDR1 DFQATT, CDR2 SNEGSKA (reference sequence). The CDR3 covers 14 residues. Here the CDR3 reads CSARVPGDNSPLHF.